Below are 11 T cell receptor beta chains sequenced from a single sample in a study of Graves' ophthalmopathy and Graves' hyperthyroidism. The authors amplified TCR beta CDR3 regions from RNA transcripts. First-round RT-PCR used HTBI primers; second-round multiplex PCR followed. Each CDR3 protein is one row after TCRdb ran MiXCR on the multiplex PCR reads. The sample comprises 650,000 to 900,000 distinct CDR3 sequences, 35% to 50% of which are singletons, and 44% rests with the top ten. Sequencing used peripheral blood. The source of these receptors is an adult man with Graves' ophthalmopathy.

The chain has TRBV7-2 and TRBJ1-6; D ambiguous. Trimming left V 0 bases short and J 8 bases short, with 8 bases between. The germline CDR1 and CDR2 sequences are SGHTA and FQGNSA. CDR3 length: 14 amino acids. The CDR3 loop reads CASSLAGLDSPLHF. DNA of the CDR3: TGTGCCAGCAGCTTAGCAGGGTTAGATTCACCCCTCCACTTT.

V is TRBV7-9 and J is TRBJ2-7, with 8 bases lining up with TRBD2. The CDR3 covers 14 residues. Germline-derived CDR1 and CDR2 are SEHNR and FQNEAQ (reference sequence). With 5 bases clipped from V and 4 bases from J, the junction kept 7 bases outside the gene matches. The CDR3 coding sequence is TGTGCCAGCAGCCCCCGAGCGGGGGCATACGAGCAGTACTTC. Protein product: CASSPRAGAYEQYF.

This clonotype showed up many times. The V call is TRBV19, the J call TRBJ1-2, with 7 bases matching TRBD1. J was trimmed by 6 bases and V by 5 bases; bases with no gene match: 9. The CDR3 is 14 residues long. CDR1 and CDR2 (germline): LNHDA, SQIVND (reference sequence). CDR3 bases: TGTGCCAGTAGTGCCGGACAGGTCCTCCATGGCTACACCTTC. It specifies CASSAGQVLHGYTF.

This clonotype was detected only a few times. The rearrangement uses TRBV12-3 or TRBV12-4 and TRBJ1-1; D possibly corresponds to TRBD1 (5 bases). The CDR3 consists of 14 residues. The V gene lost 3 bases and the J gene lost 4 bases, with 12 bases spanning the gap. The CDR3 reads CASSFGRVATEAFF. DNA for the CDR3: TGTGCCAGCAGTTTTGGCAGGGTGGCCACTGAAGCTTTCTTT.

The chain is built from TRBV30 and TRBJ2-5; D possibly corresponds to TRBD1 (5 bases). Trimming removed 2 bases at V and 4 bases at J, with 11 bases between. The CDR3 sequence is 13 residues long. Germline values: CDR1 GTSNPN, CDR2 SVGIG (reference sequence). CDR3 amino acids: CAWSRQYRETQYF. The CDR3 coding sequence is TGTGCCTGGAGTCGACAGTACCGAGAGACCCAGTACTTC.

This clonotype was seen repeatedly, ten times or more. V and J are TRBV24-1 and TRBJ2-2; D is unclear. Germline lookup yields CDR1 KGHDR and CDR2 SFDVKD. With 1 base removed from V and 6 bases from J, the gap between germline ends came to 2 bases. The length of the CDR3 is 12 residues. This chain's CDR3 is CATSDFPGELFF. The CDR3 DNA sequence: TGTGCCACCAGTGATTTCCCCGGGGAGCTGTTTTTT.

This clonotype was detected ten times or more. The V call is TRBV7-2, the J call TRBJ2-7; D is possibly TRBD2 (6 bases). The CDR3 is made up of 15 amino acids. Trimming pared 5 bases from V and 2 bases from J, leaving 16 bases between. Germline V gene sequence: CDR1 SGHTA, CDR2 FQGNSA. The CDR3 here is CASSPGLLQTYEQYF. CDR3 coding DNA: TGTGCCAGCAGCCCTGGACTACTCCAGACCTACGAGCAGTACTTC.

This clonotype was recorded at least ten times. The chain employs TRBV20-1 and TRBJ2-5; D possibly corresponds to TRBD2 (6 bases). CDR1 DFQATT and CDR2 SNEGSKA come from the germline V gene (reference sequence). V dropped 0 bases and J dropped 7 bases, with 12 bases sitting between them. The CDR3 is 13 residues long. The chain's CDR3 is CSARDRLAWTQYF. CDR3 nucleotide sequence: TGCAGTGCTAGAGATCGGCTAGCGTGGACCCAGTACTTC.

This clonotype was observed a single time. The V and J genes are TRBV24-1 and TRBJ2-3, with 13 bases matching TRBD2. Germline CDR1 reads KGHDR; CDR2 reads SFDVKD. V dropped 5 bases and J dropped 5; count of bases not matched to a gene: 12. The CDR3 totals 18 residues. The CDR3 protein is CATSGRRTSGSQGDTQYF. In DNA, the CDR3 is TGTGCCACCAGTGGACGTAGGACTAGCGGGAGTCAGGGAGATACGCAGTATTTT.

This clonotype was recorded many times. An end of the junction differs from the germline gene, which may be a read error. The CDR3 loop is CASSQGRETQYF. CDR3 sequence (DNA): TGTGCCAGCAGCCAAGGGCGGGAGACCCAGTACTTC. The V gene is TRBV4-1, the J gene TRBJ2-5; D is unresolved. The CDR3 sequence is 12 residues long. Germline CDR1 reads MGHRA; CDR2 reads YSYEKL.

Only a few counts were recorded for this clonotype. The chain joins TRBV7-2 to TRBJ2-5, with a possible D match to TRBD1 (5 bases). The CDR3 covers 16 residues. Per germline, CDR1 SGHTA and CDR2 FQGNSA. V was shortened by 4 bases and J by 4 bases, with 19 bases between the two germline ends. The CDR3 protein is CASSSGHSILGETQYF. CDR3 coding DNA: TGTGCCAGCAGCTCCGGACATTCCATCCTGGGAGAGACCCAGTACTTC.